This TCR beta chain was retrieved from a study of blood T cell repertoires in COVID-19. Study-wide context: Whether acute or convalescent, the COVID-19 samples came from the United States, Italy and Spain. PBMCs, B-cell-depleted T cells, or T cells provided the cDNA or gDNA that made up the material.

In the study's own analysis: Nucleated cell counts were estimated from reference gene primer amplification. Clones were read by immunoSEQ multiplex PCR, and TCRdb kept only the in-frame ones, dropping some. V, J and clone size derive from that table, while D and trimming were established from the DNA sequence. Of 370,000 or so clones in the sample, roughly 80% were seen once. Deletions cut 0 bases from V and 8 bases from J, with 8 bases between. CDR3 length: 14 amino acids. From germline, CDR1 is LNHNV and CDR2 YYDKDF (reference sequence). This TCR came from a human donor with acute or convalescent COVID-19. The donor label of this sample is uncertain. This rearrangement joins TRBV15 to TRBJ1-6; no reliable D call. Sequenced input: peripheral blood. The CDR3 bases are TGTGCCACCAGCAGAGATTGGGCAGATTCACCCCTCCACTTT. Translating gives CATSRDWADSPLHF. Full variable domain (rest looked up from reference TRBV15 and TRBJ1-6): DAMVIQNPRYQVTQFGKPVTLSCSQTLNHNVMYWYQQKSSQAPKLLFHYYDKDFNNEADTPDNFQSRRPNTSFCFLDIRSPGLGDTAMYLCATSRDWADSPLHFGNGTRLTVT.